The next 26 T cell receptor beta chains were all read from a single sample in a study of CD8 T cells in ankylosing spondylitis. One entry per CDR3 protein, called by TCRdb with MiXCR from the 5' RACE reads. This sample carries approximately 110,000 distinct CDR3 sequences, under 30% of them seen once, and the ten largest clones take about 12%. Sequencing used synovial fluid, either unsorted or a sorted T cell fraction (not recorded which). All receptors come from a male donor with ankylosing spondylitis.

The V gene is TRBV5-6, the J gene TRBJ2-1, with D tentatively TRBD1 (6 bases). The CDR3 is made up of 13 amino acids. Germline lookup yields CDR1 SGHDT and CDR2 YYEEEE. V dropped 6 bases and J dropped 6 bases, with 13 bases sitting between them. CDR3 in DNA: TGTGCCAGCATCCGACGAGGGGGCAATGAGCAGTTCTTC. Encoded protein: CASIRRGGNEQFF.

The V call is TRBV12-3 or TRBV12-4, the J call TRBJ1-3; no clear D gene. The length of the CDR3 is 14 residues. Trimming left V 5 bases short and J 1 base short, with 9 bases between. The CDR3 region is CASSRLLSGNTIYF. CDR3 nucleotide sequence: TGTGCCAGCAGTCGGCTTCTGTCTGGAAACACCATATATTTT.

V and J are TRBV7-9 and TRBJ2-1; D may be TRBD1 (5 bases). Looked up from germline, CDR1 is SEHNR and CDR2 is FQNEAQ (reference sequence). The CDR3 is made up of 13 amino acids. V lost 2 bases to trimming and J lost 9 bases, with 11 bases between them. CDR3 nucleotide sequence: TGTGCCAGCAGCTTATTGTCAGGGTTTGAGCAGTTCTTC. As protein: CASSLLSGFEQFF.

This rearrangement joins TRBV28 to TRBJ2-2, with TRBD1 as a possible D gene (6 bases). Trimming stripped 6 bases from V and 4 bases from J, with 15 bases between. Per germline, CDR1 MDHEN and CDR2 SYDVKM. The CDR3 runs 15 residues. As DNA, the CDR3 is TGTGCCAGCAGCCCGGGACAACACTTCACCGGGGAGCTGTTTTTT. It specifies CASSPGQHFTGELFF. Full variable domain (remainder filled in from reference TRBV28 and TRBJ2-2): DVKVTQSSRYLVKRTGEKVFLECVQDMDHENMFWYRQDPGLGLRLIYFSYDVKMKEKGDIPEGYSVSREKKERFSLILESASTNQTSMYLCASSPGQHFTGELFFGEGSRLTVL.

DNA of the CDR3: TGTGCCAGCGCCTCGGGGAACACCGGGGAGCTGTTTTTT. This sequence encodes CASASGNTGELFF. The J gene is TRBJ2-2, the V gene TRBV6-6; D is uncertain. V was pared by 8 bases and J by 1 base, with 8 bases between. The CDR3 covers 13 residues. Germline V CDR1 and CDR2: MNHNY, SVGAGI (reference sequence).

The chain joins TRBV7-9 to TRBJ2-1, with D maybe TRBD2 (5 bases). V lost 4 bases to trimming and J lost 8 bases, with 18 bases between them. The germline V gene encodes CDR1 SEHNR and CDR2 FQNEAQ (reference sequence). CDR3 length: 15 residues. The CDR3: CASSSGVAPYDEQFF. The CDR3 DNA sequence: TGTGCCAGCAGCTCCGGGGTAGCGCCATACGATGAGCAGTTCTTC.

This clonotype was recorded many times. The chain recombines TRBV11-3 with TRBJ2-3; D unclear. Germline V lookup: CDR1 SGHNT, CDR2 YENEEA. CDR3 length: 12 amino acids. V dropped 5 bases and J dropped 6 bases, with 9 bases sitting between them. The CDR3 bases are TGTGCCAGCAGCCCCGTTTCCGATACGCAGTATTTT. This translates into CASSPVSDTQYF.

The rearrangement uses TRBV7-7 and TRBJ2-5, with 8 positions matching TRBD2. Germline values: CDR1 SSHAT, CDR2 FNYEAQ (reference sequence). Trimming removed 5 bases from V and 2 bases from J; junction bases left unmatched: 7. This CDR3 is built from 15 residues. CDR3 nucleotides: TGTGCCAGCAGCCCCAGCGGGGGTTTACAAGAGACCCAGTACTTC. It specifies CASSPSGGLQETQYF.

This clonotype came up many times. This chain joins TRBV12-3 or TRBV12-4 and TRBJ1-2; D unresolved. CDR3 length: 11 amino acids. V was cut by 5 bases and J by 8 bases, with 9 bases left in between. The CDR3 DNA reads as TGTGCCAGCAGTACGGGAGAGGGCTACACCTTC. As protein: CASSTGEGYTF.

In this sample, this clonotype turned up a few times. The V gene is TRBV5-1, the J gene TRBJ1-5, with no clear D. The CDR3 consists of 15 residues. CDR1 is SGHRS, CDR2 YFSETQ, per germline. Trimming removed 0 bases from V and 5 bases from J, with 12 bases in between. As DNA, the CDR3 is TGCGCCAGCAGCTTGGGAGCCAGTGAAGATCAGCCCCAGCATTTT. Translated: CASSLGASEDQPQHF.

V and J are TRBV14 and TRBJ2-1; D gene unclear. The CDR3 length is 15 residues. Germline CDR1 is SGHDN and CDR2 is FVKESK. Between the trimmed V and J ends, which lost 1 base and 0 bases, there was a span of 7 bases. The CDR3 sequence is CASSQAVGSYNEQFF. As DNA, the CDR3 is TGTGCCAGCAGCCAAGCGGTAGGCTCCTACAATGAGCAGTTCTTC. The full variable domain, rest sourced from reference TRBV14 and TRBJ2-1, is EAGVTQFPSHSVIEKGQTVTLRCDPISGHDNLYWYRRVMGKEIKFLLHFVKESKQDESGMPNNRFLAERTGGTYSTLKVQPAELEDSGVYFCASSQAVGSYNEQFFGPGTRLTVL.

The J gene is TRBJ2-3, the V gene TRBV24-1; D ambiguous. Germline V lookup: CDR1 KGHDR, CDR2 SFDVKD. The CDR3 totals 14 residues. V lost 4 bases to trimming and J lost 5 bases, with 12 bases between them. The CDR3 loop is CATSEHGPQDTQYF. CDR3 in DNA: TGTGCCACCAGTGAACACGGCCCGCAAGATACGCAGTATTTT.

This clonotype was picked up a small number of times. This sequence joins TRBV20-1 and TRBJ2-1; D unclear. The CDR3 covers 11 residues. Germline CDR1 is DFQATT and CDR2 is SNEGSKA (reference sequence). Between the trimmed V and J ends, which lost 4 bases and 10 bases, there was a span of 11 bases. CDR3 sequence: CSAKGRLEQFF. The CDR3 nucleotides are TGCAGTGCTAAGGGTAGATTGGAGCAGTTCTTC.

At least ten counts were recorded for this clonotype. The chain joins TRBV20-1 to TRBJ1-1; D ambiguous. Trimming took 0 bases from V and 3 from J, leaving 11 bases between them. The CDR3 runs 14 residues. Germline CDR1 DFQATT, CDR2 SNEGSKA (reference sequence). The CDR3 sequence is CSARDPRRDTEAFF. The DNA of the CDR3 is TGCAGTGCTAGAGACCCCAGAAGGGACACTGAAGCTTTCTTT.

The chain joins TRBV12-3 or TRBV12-4 to TRBJ2-1; TRBD1 matches 10 bases. The CDR3 extends over 15 amino acids. Losses at the gene ends were 7 bases for V and 8 bases for J; bases not matched to a gene: 11. The CDR3 is CASTPAPGTGDEQFF. In DNA form, the CDR3 reads TGTGCCAGCACCCCCGCTCCCGGGACAGGGGATGAGCAGTTCTTC.

V and J are TRBV29-1 and TRBJ2-2, with 9 bases that match TRBD2. The CDR3 runs 18 residues. Germline CDR1 reads SQVTM; CDR2 reads ANQGSEA. The V segment lost 6 bases and the J segment 0 bases; nucleotides outside the gene matches: 14. CDR3 in amino acids: CSVVPGLADSTNTGELFF. The CDR3 DNA sequence: TGCAGCGTCGTACCGGGACTAGCAGATTCGACGAACACCGGGGAGCTGTTTTTT.

This clonotype occurred many times. The chain couples TRBV12-3 or TRBV12-4 to TRBJ1-1; D gene ambiguous. V was clipped by 7 bases and J by 4 bases, with 7 bases between them. The CDR3 spans 11 residues. The CDR3 coding sequence is TGTGCCAGCACCTCCGGCACTGAAGCTTTCTTT. It translates to CASTSGTEAFF.

The chain uses TRBV9 and TRBJ2-6; D may be TRBD1 (6 bases). Germline values: CDR1 SGDLS, CDR2 YYNGEE. Trimming removed 0 bases at V and 0 bases at J, with 10 bases between. The CDR3 runs 17 residues. The CDR3: CASSVAGDNSGANVLTF. The CDR3 DNA follows: TGTGCCAGCAGCGTAGCTGGGGACAACTCTGGGGCCAACGTCCTGACTTTC. The full variable domain, in which reference TRBV9 and TRBJ2-6 provide the parts outside the CDR3, is DSGVTQTPKHLITATGQRVTLRCSPRSGDLSVYWYQQSLDQGLQFLIQYYNGEERAKGNILERFSAQQFPDLHSELNLSSLELGDSALYFCASSVAGDNSGANVLTFGAGSRLTVL.

V is TRBV10-1 and J is TRBJ2-4; no clear D. Germline CDR1 WNHNN, CDR2 SYGVQD (reference sequence). The CDR3 runs 15 residues. V lost 1 base, J lost 0 bases, and 7 bases lay in between. CDR3 region: CASSEFGEAKNIQYF. The CDR3, as DNA: TGCGCCAGCAGTGAGTTTGGAGAAGCCAAAAACATTCAGTACTTC.

This clonotype appeared a few times. The rearrangement uses TRBV18 and TRBJ2-3, with TRBD1 as a possible D gene (5 bases). Germline V gene lookup returns CDR1 KGHSH and CDR2 LQKENI. Trimming removed 3 bases at V and 5 bases at J, with 9 bases between. The CDR3 consists of 13 residues. The DNA of the CDR3 is TGTGCCAGCTCACCCAGGGAATTAGATACGCAGTATTTT. This sequence encodes CASSPRELDTQYF.

The chain employs TRBV6-4 and TRBJ2-1; TRBD2 matches at 13 bases. V lost 8 bases, J lost 10 bases, and 11 bases stayed unmatched. CDR1 is MRHNA and CDR2 is SNTAGT in the germline V gene. The CDR3 covers 15 residues. For the CDR3, the DNA is TGTGCCAGCGCCATGCGGACTAGCGGGAGCGTGGAGCAGTTCTTC. Translating gives CASAMRTSGSVEQFF.

In its sample, this clonotype was seen a few times. The V call is TRBV20-1, the J call TRBJ1-4, with D maybe TRBD1 (6 bases). This CDR3 is built from 13 residues. Trimming stripped 3 bases from V and 5 bases from J, with 10 bases between. Per germline, CDR1 DFQATT and CDR2 SNEGSKA (reference sequence). As DNA, the CDR3 is TGCAGTGCTAGGGACAGCCGAAATGAAAAACTGTTTTTT. Protein sequence: CSARDSRNEKLFF.

J is TRBJ2-2 and V is TRBV10-3; tentative D call: TRBD2 (5 bases). Germline V gene sequence: CDR1 ENHRY, CDR2 SYGVKD. V dropped 3 bases and J dropped 1 base, with 9 bases sitting between them. This CDR3 is built from 15 residues. The CDR3 DNA reads as TGTGCCATCAGTGAATGGCGGGTGAACACCGGGGAGCTGTTTTTT. Translating it yields CAISEWRVNTGELFF.

In its sample, this clonotype was seen a few times. V and J are TRBV2 and TRBJ2-7; possible D gene TRBD2, 5 bases. CDR3 size: 13 residues. V lost 9 bases, J lost 5 bases, and 17 bases lay in between. CDR1 is SNHLY and CDR2 is FYNNEI in the germline V gene. The CDR3 region is CASRTSSQNEQYF. For the CDR3, the DNA is TGTGCCAGTCGGACTTCCTCTCAGAACGAGCAGTACTTC.

The chain uses TRBV7-8 and TRBJ2-1, with D perhaps assigned TRBD1 or TRBD2 (5 bases each). This CDR3 contains 16 residues. Germline CDR1 is SGHVS and CDR2 is FQNEAQ. Trimming shortened V by 6 bases and J by 0 bases, and 15 bases separated the two germline ends. This CDR3 is CASSSNRGRSYNEQFF. CDR3 bases: TGTGCCAGCAGTTCCAACCGGGGCCGCTCCTACAATGAGCAGTTCTTC.

The table lists this clonotype with a few counts. CDR3 sequence (DNA): TGTGCCAGCAGTTCCGGGACTAGCCCTTACGAGCAGTACTTC. Encoded protein: CASSSGTSPYEQYF. V gene TRBV2 combines with J gene TRBJ2-7; TRBD2 matches 9 bases. With 5 bases clipped from V and 4 bases from J, the junction kept 6 bases outside the gene matches. This CDR3 contains 14 residues. The V gene's germline CDR1 is SNHLY and CDR2 FYNNEI.